This TCR beta chain was identified during a study of blood T cell repertoires in COVID-19. The CDR3 length is 13 residues. Deletions cut 0 bases from V and 6 bases from J, with 6 bases between. Germline CDR1 and CDR2: MGHRA and YSYEKL. Some clones are missing from TCRdb's copy, which holds only in-frame ones; the method was immunoSEQ multiplex PCR. This sample yields roughly 100,000 clones, of which more than 75% are seen a single time; approximately 4.5% belongs to the top ten. Input material: peripheral blood. This sequence originates from a human donor in a cohort sampled during active COVID-19. The chain combines TRBV4-1 with TRBJ2-4; no firm D call. The CDR3 region is CASSQDHGNIQYF. The DNA for the CDR3 is TGCGCCAGCAGCCAAGATCACGGAAACATTCAGTACTTC.